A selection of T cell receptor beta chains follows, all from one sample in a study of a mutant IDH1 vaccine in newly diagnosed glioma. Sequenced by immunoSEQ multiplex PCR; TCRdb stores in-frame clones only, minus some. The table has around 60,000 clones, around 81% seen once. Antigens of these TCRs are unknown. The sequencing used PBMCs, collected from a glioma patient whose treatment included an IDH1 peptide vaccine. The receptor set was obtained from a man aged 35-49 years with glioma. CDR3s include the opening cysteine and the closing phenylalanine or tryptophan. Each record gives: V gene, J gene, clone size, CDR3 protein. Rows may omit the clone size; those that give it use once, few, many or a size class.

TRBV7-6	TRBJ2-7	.	CASREAGAPYEQYF
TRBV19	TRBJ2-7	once	CASRHGDSYEQYF
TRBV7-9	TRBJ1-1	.	CASSQPRLNTEAFF
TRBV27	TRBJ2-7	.	CASSLRQGGIREQYF
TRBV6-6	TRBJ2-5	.	CASSYSRTAKETQYF
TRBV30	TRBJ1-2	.	CAWSVRGRGTYGYTF
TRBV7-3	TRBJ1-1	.	CASSQGAGTEAFF
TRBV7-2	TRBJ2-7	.	CASSPSGGNYEQYF
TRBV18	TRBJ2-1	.	CASSTDRGLYNEQFF
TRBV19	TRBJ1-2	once	CASSITEGGVANYGYTF